The 29 T cell receptor beta chains given below trace back to one sample, sequenced in a study of low-dose radiotherapy and immunotherapy resistance in tumors. Time point here: after trial treatment. Stated treatment: LDRT plus nivolumab, ipilimumab, low-dose cyclophosphamide and aspirin (RACIN trial). TRAV and TRBV primers primed cDNA for both TCRalpha and TCRbeta. The PCR that amplified TCRs ran for 15 to 25 cycles, relying on a constant-region primer and a V-primer adapter. TCRdb recomputed calls from the reads with MiXCR, one row per CDR3 protein. The sample carries approximately 100,000 distinct CDR3 sequences, less than 25% recorded once. The sequencing used PBMCs, collected after low-dose radiotherapy plus immunotherapy. The source of these receptors is a male donor with prostate cancer.

This clonotype was detected many times. The rearrangement uses TRBV5-1 and TRBJ2-2; D might be TRBD2 (6 bases). Germline-derived CDR1 and CDR2 are SGHRS and YFSETQ. Trimming pared 4 bases from V and 7 bases from J, leaving 11 bases between. The CDR3 covers 13 residues. The chain's CDR3 is CASSATGGGELFF. The CDR3, as DNA: TGCGCCAGCAGCGCTACCGGGGGCGGGGAGCTGTTTTTT.

In its sample, this clonotype was seen many times. The gene calls are TRBV4-1 and TRBJ1-4; D possibly corresponds to TRBD1 (5 bases). The CDR3 runs 15 residues. V was cut by 5 bases and J by 0 bases, with 10 bases left in between. Germline CDR1 is MGHRA and CDR2 is YSYEKL. In DNA, the CDR3 is TGCGCCAGCAGCAGGGGCTCTGCAACTAATGAAAAACTGTTTTTT. Its translation: CASSRGSATNEKLFF.

The genes are TRBV12-3 or TRBV12-4 and TRBJ1-4, with unresolved D. V gave up 8 bases and J gave up 8 bases, with 15 bases separating them. The CDR3 totals 13 residues. CDR3 region: CASAPQYGEKLFF. CDR3 DNA: TGTGCCAGCGCTCCTCAATATGGGGAAAAACTGTTTTTT.

V usage is TRBV4-3 and J usage is TRBJ2-6; perhaps TRBD1 as D (5 bases). The germline V gene encodes CDR1 LGHNA and CDR2 YSLEER. This CDR3 is built from 15 residues. Trimming stripped 3 bases from V and 4 bases from J, with 10 bases between. The CDR3 reads CASSQAGSGANVLTF. The CDR3, as DNA: TGCGCCAGCAGCCAGGCAGGGTCCGGGGCCAACGTCCTGACTTTC.

This clonotype was seen at least ten times. The chain carries TRBV14 and TRBJ2-1; D possibly matches TRBD1 or TRBD2 (5 bases each). V was shortened by 4 bases and J by 9 bases, with 13 bases between the two germline ends. From germline, CDR1 is SGHDN and CDR2 FVKESK. This CDR3 is built from 13 residues. The DNA for the CDR3 is TGTGCCAGCAGCCCCCTGGGACGGGGTGAGCAGTTCTTC. This translates into CASSPLGRGEQFF.

The sample holds a few counts of this clonotype. This chain joins TRBV5-4 and TRBJ2-7; 9 nucleotides line up with TRBD1. The CDR3 length is 15 residues. Germline V gene lookup returns CDR1 SGHNT and CDR2 YYREEE (reference sequence). The trim removed 3 bases at V and 3 bases at J, leaving 7 bases unmatched. The CDR3 DNA follows: TGTGCCAGCAGCTCCACACAGGGGGCGGACTACGAGCAGTACTTC. Translation: CASSSTQGADYEQYF.

This clonotype was counted ten times or more. This chain joins TRBV5-1 and TRBJ2-1; 11 positions match TRBD2. Germline trimming cut 4 bases from V and 8 bases from J; bases unmatched to any gene: 14. This CDR3 comprises 17 residues. Germline CDR1 SGHRS, CDR2 YFSETQ. DNA of the CDR3: TGCGCCAGCAGCCCCCCCCATAGCGGGGGGGCCAGTGATGAGCAGTTCTTC. Translation gives CASSPPHSGGASDEQFF.

This clonotype was seen many times. J is TRBJ2-3 and V is TRBV6-6; 7 bases map to TRBD2. CDR1 and CDR2 (germline): MNHNY, SVGAGI (reference sequence). This CDR3 comprises 17 residues. Trimming took 6 bases from V and 1 from J; bases not matched to a gene: 13. The CDR3 protein is CASSRGERSGGTDTQYF. CDR3 coding DNA: TGTGCCAGCAGCCGCGGGGAGAGGAGCGGGGGCACAGATACGCAGTATTTT.

This clonotype was counted ten times or more. The chain couples TRBV14 to TRBJ2-2; 7 nucleotides align to TRBD2. V shed 0 bases, J shed 6 bases, and the junction held 13 bases outside the gene matches. The CDR3 is 18 residues long. The germline V gene has CDR1 SGHDN and CDR2 FVKESK. In DNA form, the CDR3 reads TGTGCCAGCAGCCAAGATTTCCGGCCTAGCGGCCTCTCCGGGGAGCTGTTTTTT. Its protein product is CASSQDFRPSGLSGELFF.

This clonotype was observed a handful of times. This may be a read error, as it is one base from a much larger clone. The V gene is TRBV6-1, the J gene TRBJ2-2; 12 nucleotides line up with TRBD1. CDR1 MNHNS and CDR2 SASEGT come from the germline V gene. The CDR3 length is 15 residues. In nucleotides, the CDR3 is TGTACCAGCAGTGGGGACAGGGGGCTCACCGGGGAGCTGTTTTTT. It yields the protein CTSSGDRGLTGELFF.

This clonotype was recorded many times. The chain is built from TRBV5-1 and TRBJ1-5; D is possibly TRBD1 (6 bases). Germline values: CDR1 SGHRS, CDR2 YFSETQ. The CDR3 is made up of 12 amino acids. V was clipped by 3 bases and J by 10 bases, with 11 bases between them. The CDR3 is CASSSVGGPQHF. The CDR3 nucleotides are TGCGCCAGCAGCTCCGTCGGGGGCCCCCAGCATTTT.

Details on this clonotype: The DNA is omitted, as the CDR3 cannot be located on it reliably, and the CDR3 follows TCRdb's listing. The V gene is TRBV27, the J gene TRBJ2-2; the table assigns TRBD1, which was not confirmed against the DNA. The germline V gene encodes CDR1 MNHEY and CDR2 SMNVEV (reference sequence). The CDR3 length equals 17 residues, ends included. The CDR3 is CATPLREQSNTGELFFF.

This clonotype was observed at least ten times. The genes are TRBV5-5 and TRBJ2-7; 10 nucleotides agree with TRBD1. This CDR3 region has 16 residues. With V trimmed by 4 bases and J by 1 base, 8 bases remained unmatched. Germline CDR1 is SGHKS and CDR2 is YYEKEE (reference sequence). The CDR3 loop reads CASSILTGGLSYEQYF. As DNA, the CDR3 is TGTGCCAGCAGCATACTGACAGGGGGCTTGTCCTACGAGCAGTACTTC.

The chain links TRBV6-2 or TRBV6-3 to TRBJ1-5; a weak D match, TRBD1 (5 bases). There are 15 residues in the CDR3. Trimming pared 7 bases from V and 2 bases from J, leaving 15 bases between. CDR1 and CDR2 from the germline V gene are MNHEY and SVGEGT. This CDR3 is CASNGGASRNQPQHF. CDR3 bases: TGTGCCAGCAACGGAGGGGCGAGCCGCAATCAGCCCCAGCATTTT.

This clonotype was observed many times. The CDR3 loop is CASSPTGWGTYEQYF. CDR3 DNA sequence: TGTGCCAGCAGCCCTACAGGGTGGGGCACCTACGAGCAGTACTTC. This rearrangement joins TRBV7-6 to TRBJ2-7; D perhaps matches TRBD1 (6 bases). This CDR3 comprises 15 residues. Looked up from germline, CDR1 is SGHVS and CDR2 is FNYEAQ. V was clipped by 5 bases and J by 2 bases, with 16 bases between them.

This clonotype was detected ten times or more. The rearrangement links TRBV4-1 to TRBJ2-3, with no clear D. Trimming left V 2 bases short and J 8 bases short, with 11 bases between. CDR1 is MGHRA, CDR2 YSYEKL, per germline. The CDR3 extends over 13 amino acids. CDR3 sequence reads: CASSQSRSSTQYF. The CDR3 DNA reads TGCGCCAGCAGCCAATCTAGGAGTAGTACGCAGTATTTT.

Many counts were recorded for this clonotype. V gene TRBV7-2 combines with J gene TRBJ1-1; no firm D call. CDR1 is SGHTA and CDR2 is FQGNSA in the germline V gene. V was cut by 1 base and J by 0 bases, with 12 bases left in between. This CDR3 is built from 16 residues. The DNA for the CDR3 is TGTGCCAGCAGCTTAGACCCAGAAATGATGAACACTGAAGCTTTCTTT. It is translated as CASSLDPEMMNTEAFF.

This clonotype occurred many times. The rearrangement uses TRBV7-9 and TRBJ1-4, with D possibly being TRBD1 (5 bases). Per the germline V gene, CDR1 is SEHNR and CDR2 is FQNEAQ (reference sequence). This CDR3 comprises 17 residues. The V gene lost 5 bases and the J gene lost 0 bases, with 16 bases spanning the gap. CDR3 protein: CASSRGQGAATNEKLFF. For the CDR3, the DNA is TGTGCCAGCAGCCGAGGGCAGGGCGCCGCAACTAATGAAAAACTGTTTTTT.

This clonotype was seen repeatedly, ten times or more. The DNA of the CDR3 is TGTGCCAGCAGTGAAAGAGAGGGGTTCTCCTACGAGCAGTACTTC. This gives the protein CASSEREGFSYEQYF. The rearrangement joins TRBV2 to TRBJ2-7; D might be TRBD1 or TRBD2, each matching 5 bases. V lost 2 bases and J lost 0, with 11 bases in between. The CDR3 is 15 amino acids. Looked up from germline, CDR1 is SNHLY and CDR2 is FYNNEI. Full variable domain (outside the CDR3, taken from reference TRBV2 and TRBJ2-7): EPEVTQTPSHQVTQMGQEVILRCVPISNHLYFYWYRQILGQKVEFLVSFYNNEISEKSEIFDDQFSVERPDGSNFTLKIRSTKLEDSAMYFCASSEREGFSYEQYFGPGTRLTVT.

The gene calls are TRBV28 and TRBJ2-7, with TRBD1 matching 9 bases. Germline-derived CDR1 and CDR2 are MDHEN and SYDVKM. V dropped 1 base and J dropped 4; count of bases not matched to a gene: 2. This CDR3 comprises 14 residues. CDR3 sequence reads: CASSLSQGAYEQYF. CDR3 in DNA: TGTGCCAGCAGTTTATCACAGGGGGCTTACGAGCAGTACTTC.

This clonotype was recorded many times. The V gene is TRBV5-1, the J gene TRBJ2-7, with TRBD1 identical over 7 bases. Losses at the gene ends were 2 bases for V and 0 bases for J; bases not matched to a gene: 5. Germline CDR1 reads SGHRS; CDR2 reads YFSETQ. The CDR3 loop spans 15 amino acids. In DNA form, the CDR3 reads TGCGCCAGCAGCTTAACAGGGGCACGCTCCTACGAGCAGTACTTC. Protein: CASSLTGARSYEQYF.

Ten or more counts support this clonotype. This chain joins TRBV6-2 or TRBV6-3 and TRBJ1-5; no clear D. V gave up 5 bases and J gave up 6 bases, with 8 bases separating them. CDR1 MNHEY and CDR2 SVGEGT come from the germline V gene. The CDR3 is 12 amino acids. As DNA, the CDR3 is TGTGCCAGCAGTGACTTCGGTCAGCCCCAGCATTTT. This sequence encodes CASSDFGQPQHF.

The rearrangement joins TRBV6-1 to TRBJ2-3; 7 bases map to TRBD1. The CDR3 contains 16 residues. V dropped 5 bases and J dropped 2; count of bases not matched to a gene: 10. Per germline, CDR1 MNHNS and CDR2 SASEGT. The CDR3 DNA reads as TGTGCCAGCAGTCCGGCTCTGGGACAGCCCACAGATACGCAGTATTTT. It yields the protein CASSPALGQPTDTQYF.

This clonotype has at least ten counts. The chain employs TRBV10-3 and TRBJ2-3, with D perhaps given as TRBD1 or TRBD2 (5 bases each). CDR1 and CDR2 (germline): ENHRY, SYGVKD. The CDR3 runs 15 residues. V gave up 5 bases and J gave up 2 bases, with 14 bases separating them. The CDR3 loop is CAISTRGTTTDTQYF. CDR3 sequence (DNA): TGTGCCATCAGTACCAGAGGGACGACCACAGATACGCAGTATTTT.

This clonotype was seen a few times. CDR3 region: CSAARDTAYEQYF. CDR3 DNA sequence: TGCAGTGCCGCACGGGACACCGCCTACGAGCAGTACTTC. The chain links TRBV20-1 to TRBJ2-7, with TRBD1 as a possible D gene (6 bases). V was cut by 6 bases and J by 2 bases, with 14 bases left in between. Germline assignment: CDR1 DFQATT and CDR2 SNEGSKA (reference sequence). This CDR3 has 13 amino acids.

This clonotype was detected many times. The V gene is TRBV19, the J gene TRBJ2-4; possibly TRBD2 for D (6 bases). Trimming removed 6 bases from V and 3 bases from J, with 9 bases in between. The CDR3 loop spans 13 amino acids. Germline V gene lookup returns CDR1 LNHDA and CDR2 SQIVND (reference sequence). This CDR3 is CASRGEVKNIQYF. The CDR3 nucleotides are TGTGCCAGTAGGGGGGAGGTCAAAAACATTCAGTACTTC.

This clonotype was recorded only once. This chain connects TRBV12-3 or TRBV12-4 to TRBJ1-2, with D tentatively TRBD1 (5 bases). Trimming pared 2 bases from V and 3 bases from J, leaving 10 bases between. The CDR3 spans 14 residues. CDR3 region: CASSLSRGYYGYTF. CDR3 sequence (DNA): TGTGCCAGCAGTTTAAGTCGGGGGTACTATGGCTACACCTTC.

Concerning this clonotype itself: This probably arose from a read error, given a far larger clone one base away. The chain couples TRBV6-2 or TRBV6-3 to TRBJ2-5, with D perhaps matching TRBD1 (5 bases). From germline, CDR1 is MNHEY and CDR2 SVGEGT. Trimming removed 7 bases from V and 1 base from J, with 22 bases in between. There are 17 residues in the CDR3. The CDR3 sequence is CASKKLSGKGSQETQYF. The CDR3 region has the DNA TGTGCCAGCAAAAAGCTTTCAGGGAAAGGAAGCCAAGAGACCCAGTACTTC.

This clonotype came up many times. This chain links TRBV10-3 with TRBJ2-1; 10 nucleotides match TRBD1. The V and J ends lost 8 bases and 3 bases, in that order; junction bases with no gene match: 7. The germline V gene encodes CDR1 ENHRY and CDR2 SYGVKD. This CDR3 has 15 amino acids. The CDR3 reads CAIGQGGGRYNEQFF. The CDR3 coding sequence is TGTGCCATCGGACAGGGGGGGGGTCGCTACAATGAGCAGTTCTTC.